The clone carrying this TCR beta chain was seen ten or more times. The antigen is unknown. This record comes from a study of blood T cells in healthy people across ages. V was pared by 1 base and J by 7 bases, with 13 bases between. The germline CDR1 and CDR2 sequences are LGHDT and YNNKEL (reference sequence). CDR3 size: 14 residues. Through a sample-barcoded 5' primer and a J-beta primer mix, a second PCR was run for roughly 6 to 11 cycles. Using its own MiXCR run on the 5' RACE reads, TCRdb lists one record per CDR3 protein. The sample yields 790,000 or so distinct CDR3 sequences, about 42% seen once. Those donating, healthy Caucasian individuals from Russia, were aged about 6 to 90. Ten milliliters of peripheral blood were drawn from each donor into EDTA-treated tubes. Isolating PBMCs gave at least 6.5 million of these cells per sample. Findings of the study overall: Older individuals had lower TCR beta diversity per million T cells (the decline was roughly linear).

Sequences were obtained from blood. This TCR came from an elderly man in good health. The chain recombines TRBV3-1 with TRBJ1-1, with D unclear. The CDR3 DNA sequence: TGTGCCAGCAGCCAAGCGGGTCCCGAAAATGAAGCTTTCTTT. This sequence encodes CASSQAGPENEAFF.